This T cell receptor beta chain was captured by sequencing in a study of OX40 agonist ivuxolimab in advanced cancers. The table came from immunoSEQ multiplex PCR; TCRdb's copy has only in-frame clones and leaves some out. The table lists roughly 67,000 clones, around nine tenths of them singletons. Unmatched junction bases numbered 4, after V lost 6 bases and J lost 3 bases. CDR1 and CDR2 from the germline V gene are SGHNT and YENEEA. The CDR3 consists of 13 residues. This receptor was identified in an adult with an advanced solid tumor such as melanoma, head and neck, liver or kidney cancer. The material was CD4+ or CD8+ T cells sorted from blood, obtained in a trial of the OX40 agonist ivuxolimab. The chain recombines TRBV11-3 with TRBJ2-5; 7 nucleotides match TRBD1. CDR3 nucleotides: TGTGCCAGCAGTCAAGGACAGGAAGAGACCCAGTACTTC. Its translation: CASSQGQEETQYF.